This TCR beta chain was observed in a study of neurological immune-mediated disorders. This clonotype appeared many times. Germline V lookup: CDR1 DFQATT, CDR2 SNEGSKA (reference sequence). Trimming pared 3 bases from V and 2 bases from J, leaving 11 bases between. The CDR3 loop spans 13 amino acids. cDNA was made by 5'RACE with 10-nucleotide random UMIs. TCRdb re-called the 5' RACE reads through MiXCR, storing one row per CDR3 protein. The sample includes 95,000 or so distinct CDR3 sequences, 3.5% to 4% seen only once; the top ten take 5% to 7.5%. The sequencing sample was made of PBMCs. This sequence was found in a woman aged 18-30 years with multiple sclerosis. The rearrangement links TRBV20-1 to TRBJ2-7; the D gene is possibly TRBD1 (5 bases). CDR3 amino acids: CSASGDSPYEQYF. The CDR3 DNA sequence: TGCAGTGCTAGCGGCGACAGCCCCTACGAGCAGTACTTC.